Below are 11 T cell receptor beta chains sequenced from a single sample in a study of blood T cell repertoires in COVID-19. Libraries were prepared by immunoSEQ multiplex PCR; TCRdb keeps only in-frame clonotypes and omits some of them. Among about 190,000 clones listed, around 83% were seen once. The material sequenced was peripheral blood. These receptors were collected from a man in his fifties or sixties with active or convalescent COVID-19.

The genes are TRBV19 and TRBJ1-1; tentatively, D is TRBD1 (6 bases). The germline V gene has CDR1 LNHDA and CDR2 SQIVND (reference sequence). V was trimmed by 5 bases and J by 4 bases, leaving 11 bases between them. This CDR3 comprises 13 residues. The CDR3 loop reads CASSVQQGTEAFF. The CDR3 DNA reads TGTGCCAGTAGTGTTCAACAGGGCACTGAAGCTTTCTTT.

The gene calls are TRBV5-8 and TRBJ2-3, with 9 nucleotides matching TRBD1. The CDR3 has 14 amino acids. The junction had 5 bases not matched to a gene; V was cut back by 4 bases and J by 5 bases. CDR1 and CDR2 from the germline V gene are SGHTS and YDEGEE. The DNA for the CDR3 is TGTGCCAGCAGCCAGGACAGGGGAGGAGATACGCAGTATTTT. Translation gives CASSQDRGGDTQYF.

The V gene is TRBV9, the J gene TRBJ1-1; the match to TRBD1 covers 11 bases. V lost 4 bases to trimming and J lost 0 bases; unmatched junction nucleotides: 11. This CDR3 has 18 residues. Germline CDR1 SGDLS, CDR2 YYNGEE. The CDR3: CASSSGQGALKMNTEAFF. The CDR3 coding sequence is TGTGCCAGCAGCTCTGGACAGGGGGCTTTAAAAATGAACACTGAAGCTTTCTTT.

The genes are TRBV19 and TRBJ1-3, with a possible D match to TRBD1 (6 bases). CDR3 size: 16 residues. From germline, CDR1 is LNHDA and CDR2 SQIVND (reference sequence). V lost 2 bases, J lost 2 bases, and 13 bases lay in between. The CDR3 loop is CASSISQGFAGNTIYF. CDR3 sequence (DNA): TGTGCCAGTAGTATATCACAGGGATTCGCTGGAAACACCATATATTTT.

The CDR3 sequence is CASWTDHTEAFF. The CDR3 DNA reads TGTGCCAGCTGGACAGATCACACTGAAGCTTTCTTT. This chain connects TRBV25-1 to TRBJ1-1; perhaps TRBD1 as D (6 bases). V lost 8 bases to trimming and J lost 3 bases, with 10 bases between them. The CDR3 consists of 12 residues. In germline, CDR1 is MGHDK, CDR2 SYGVNS.

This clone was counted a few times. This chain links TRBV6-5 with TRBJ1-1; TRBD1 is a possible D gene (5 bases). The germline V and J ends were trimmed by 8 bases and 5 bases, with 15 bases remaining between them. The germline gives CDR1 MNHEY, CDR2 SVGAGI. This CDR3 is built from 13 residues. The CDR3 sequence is CASLRQGKTEAFF. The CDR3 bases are TGTGCCAGCCTCCGGCAGGGTAAAACTGAAGCTTTCTTT.

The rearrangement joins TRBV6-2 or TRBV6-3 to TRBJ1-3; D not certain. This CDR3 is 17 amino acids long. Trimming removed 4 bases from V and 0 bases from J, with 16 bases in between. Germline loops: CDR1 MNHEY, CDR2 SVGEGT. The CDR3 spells CASSFTGFGASGNTIYF. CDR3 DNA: TGTGCCAGCAGTTTCACGGGGTTCGGCGCCTCTGGAAACACCATATATTTT.

CDR3 region: CASSLGRGDRNYTF. The DNA for the CDR3 is TGTGCCAGCAGCTTAGGACGCGGGGACCGGAACTACACCTTC. J is TRBJ1-2 and V is TRBV7-8; D possibly corresponds to TRBD1 (5 bases). CDR3 length: 14 residues. V lost 1 base and J 10 bases, leaving 16 bases between the germline ends. Per germline, CDR1 SGHVS and CDR2 FQNEAQ.

CDR3 residues: CSAGVGGSGYTF. DNA for the CDR3: TGCAGCGCTGGGGTAGGGGGCAGTGGCTACACCTTC. V is TRBV29-1 and J is TRBJ1-2; TRBD1 agrees at 7 bases. This CDR3 is 12 amino acids long. Per germline, CDR1 SQVTM and CDR2 ANQGSEA. The J segment lost 7 bases and the V segment lost 7 bases, leaving 9 bases of the junction unmatched.

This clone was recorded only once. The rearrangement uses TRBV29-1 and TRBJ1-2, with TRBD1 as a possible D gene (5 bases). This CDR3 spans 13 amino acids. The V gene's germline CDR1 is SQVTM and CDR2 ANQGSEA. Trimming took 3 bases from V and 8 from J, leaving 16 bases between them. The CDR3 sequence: CSVDGQGLGGYTF. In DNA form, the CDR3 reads TGCAGCGTTGACGGGCAGGGTTTGGGCGGCTACACCTTC.

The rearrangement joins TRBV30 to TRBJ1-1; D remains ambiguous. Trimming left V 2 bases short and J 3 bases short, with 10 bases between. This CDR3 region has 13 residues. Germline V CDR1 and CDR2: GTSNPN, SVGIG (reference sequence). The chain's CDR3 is CAWSRRADTEAFF. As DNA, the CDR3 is TGTGCCTGGAGTCGGCGGGCGGACACTGAAGCTTTCTTT.